The 5 T cell receptor beta chains below all came from one sample that was sequenced in a study of graft-versus-host responses after intestinal transplantation. Method: immunoSEQ multiplex PCR; TCRdb's copy keeps in-frame clones and lacks some. The sample gives 40,000 or so clones, under 90% of which show up once; approximately 7.1% is in the top ten. Material: PBMCs, obtained 267 days after transplant. These receptors all come from a human patient who received an intestinal transplant, so some T cells may come from the graft donor.

V is TRBV6-5 and J is TRBJ1-1; D may be TRBD1 (5 bases). The CDR3 length is 14 residues. V was shortened by 5 bases and J by 0 bases, with 10 bases between the two germline ends. Per germline, CDR1 MNHEY and CDR2 SVGAGI. CDR3 residues: CASSPGPMNTEAFF. For the CDR3, the DNA is TGTGCCAGCAGTCCGGGACCGATGAACACTGAAGCTTTCTTT.

This clone has just one count. V usage is TRBV5-4 and J usage is TRBJ2-3, with D perhaps TRBD1 (6 bases). The CDR3 covers 14 residues. Trimming left V 3 bases short and J 1 base short, with 9 bases between. Germline CDR1 and CDR2: SGHNT and YYREEE (reference sequence). CDR3: CASSWGLGTDTQYF. For the CDR3, the DNA is TGTGCCAGCAGCTGGGGGCTGGGCACAGATACGCAGTATTTT.

This clone appeared a few times. The V call is TRBV4-2, the J call TRBJ2-3; 9 nucleotides match TRBD2. Trimming at V came to 0 bases and at J to 4 bases, leaving 2 bases not matched to a gene. The CDR3 is made up of 15 amino acids. The germline gives CDR1 LGHNA, CDR2 YNFKEQ. The CDR3 DNA is TGTGCCAGCAGCCAAGATGCGGGGGGGCCAGATACGCAGTATTTT. Encoded protein: CASSQDAGGPDTQYF.

The gene calls are TRBV5-8 and TRBJ2-2; D might be TRBD1 (6 bases). The CDR3 length is 20 residues. Germline V lookup: CDR1 SGHTS, CDR2 YDEGEE. V was trimmed by 1 base and J by 1 base, leaving 23 bases between them. CDR3 loop: CASSLRQGSVTAMNTGELFF. The CDR3 DNA reads as TGTGCCAGCAGCTTGAGGCAGGGGTCCGTCACAGCCATGAACACCGGGGAGCTGTTTTTT.

The J gene is TRBJ1-4, the V gene TRBV5-5; the D gene is possibly TRBD1 (5 bases). V shed 3 bases and J shed 5 bases, with 17 bases lying between them. The CDR3 extends over 16 amino acids. CDR1 is SGHKS and CDR2 is YYEKEE in the germline V gene (reference sequence). CDR3 sequence reads: CASSWEVRQINEKLFF. In DNA form, the CDR3 reads TGTGCCAGCAGCTGGGAAGTTCGACAGATCAATGAAAAACTGTTTTTT.